The rows below give T cell receptor beta chains drawn from one sample of a study of blood T cell repertoires in COVID-19. The data were produced by immunoSEQ multiplex PCR, yet TCRdb's version contains in-frame clones alone and is incomplete. In the table there are about 200,000 clones, 80% to 95% of which are singletons. The sequenced material came from peripheral blood. These receptors all stem from a man aged 55-75 years with COVID-19, enrolled during active disease. Each CDR3 is given with its conserved first and last residue. D genes are given only for firm matches. Rows give clone size only sometimes, using once, few, many, or a class for an expanded clone.

clone_size | d_call | j_call | v_call | cdr3_nt | cdr3_aa
- | TRBD1 | TRBJ1-1 | TRBV15 | TGTGCCACCAGCAGAGATACCGGACAGGTTGAAGCTTTCTTT | CATSRDTGQVEAFF
- | TRBD2 | TRBJ2-3 | TRBV27 | TGTGCCAGCAGAGCTAGCGGAATCACAGATACGCAGTATTTT | CASRASGITDTQYF
- | - | TRBJ1-3 | TRBV18 | TGTGCCAGCTCACCACCGGCAGGGCAAGGAAACACCATATATTTT | CASSPPAGQGNTIYF
- | - | TRBJ1-4 | TRBV6-5 | TGTGCCAGCAGGACACAGGCAACTAATGAAAAACTGTTTTTT | CASRTQATNEKLFF
- | TRBD1 | TRBJ1-1 | TRBV5-1 | TGCGCCAGCAGCCCCCGACAGGGACAATACACTGAAGCTTTCTTT | CASSPRQGQYTEAFF
once | - | TRBJ2-7 | TRBV6-1 | TGTGCCAGCAGTGAAGGCTGGTCCGCGTCCTACGAGCAGTACTTC | CASSEGWSASYEQYF
- | TRBD1 | TRBJ2-7 | TRBV7-3 | TGTGCCAGCAGCTTGTCCGGGACAGGGACCTACGAGCAGTACTTC | CASSLSGTGTYEQYF
- | - | TRBJ1-5 | TRBV4-1 | TGCGCCAGCAGCCACCACGACAGTGCACATAGCAATCAGCCCCAGCATTTT | CASSHHDSAHSNQPQHF
- | - | TRBJ1-2 | TRBV28 | TGTGCCGCGGCAGGGACAAACTATGGCTACACCTTC | CAAAGTNYGYTF
- | - | TRBJ2-2 | TRBV11-3 | TGTGCCAGCAGCTTAAACCTGCGCACCGGGGAGCTGTTTTTT | CASSLNLRTGELFF
- | - | TRBJ1-1 | TRBV2 | TGTGCCAGCAGAATCGTCCCGAAAGCCCCTGAAGCTTTCTTT | CASRIVPKAPEAFF
- | TRBD1 | TRBJ1-5 | TRBV18 | TGTGCCAGCTCACCAGGGACAGGGAATCAGCCCCAGCATTTT | CASSPGTGNQPQHF
- | - | TRBJ1-1 | TRBV19 | TGTGCCAGTAGGCCCCAGGGCCCGAACACTGAAGCTTTCTTT | CASRPQGPNTEAFF
once | TRBD1 | TRBJ1-1 | TRBV5-1 | TGCGCCAGCACCCCACAGGGGACAAACACTGAAGCTTTCTTT | CASTPQGTNTEAFF
- | - | TRBJ2-2 | TRBV4-2 | TGTGCCAGCAGCCAGGGCGCCGGGCAGGGAGGCGTGAACACCGGGGAGCTGTTTTTT | CASSQGAGQGGVNTGELFF
- | TRBD2 | TRBJ2-7 | TRBV19 | TGTGCCAGTAGTATTGCGGGGGGGACCTACGAGCAGTACTTC | CASSIAGGTYEQYF
- | TRBD2 | TRBJ2-7 | TRBV9 | TGTGCCAGCAGCGCCACCTTGGGCGGGGGGGACGAGCAGTACTTC | CASSATLGGGDEQYF
- | TRBD1 | TRBJ1-2 | TRBV28 | TGTGCCAGCTATTCGACAGGGTCGAGTAACTATGGCTACACCTTC | CASYSTGSSNYGYTF
- | - | TRBJ2-3 | TRBV19 | TGTGCCAGTAGTATAGTTAACAGGGGCACAGATACGCAGTATTTT | CASSIVNRGTDTQYF
- | - | TRBJ2-7 | TRBV5-1 | TGCGCCAGCAGCCCCGAAGGAGGGTTTTACGAGCAGTACTTC | CASSPEGGFYEQYF
- | - | TRBJ2-5 | TRBV21-1 | TGTGCCAGCAAGGTGGGACAGGGACGATGGCAAGAGACCCAGTACTTC | CASKVGQGRWQETQYF
- | TRBD2 | TRBJ2-7 | TRBV5-1 | TGCGCCAGCAGCTTGGAAGCGGGGGGCCCCATTTACTACGAGCAGTACTTC | CASSLEAGGPIYYEQYF
- | - | TRBJ1-5 | TRBV6-6 | TGTGCCAGCAGTCTTTACAGAGATTATAGCAATCAGCCCCAGCATTTT | CASSLYRDYSNQPQHF
- | TRBD2 | TRBJ2-7 | TRBV12-3/TRBV12-4 | TGTGCCAGCAGCCCTAGCGGCTCCTACGAGCAGTACTTC | CASSPSGSYEQYF
- | TRBD2 | TRBJ2-7 | TRBV10-3 | TGTGCCATCAGTGGGGGCCGGGACTACCAAAGCTCCTACGAGCAGTACTTC | CAISGGRDYQSSYEQYF
- | - | TRBJ2-1 | TRBV3-1/TRBV3-2 | TGTGCCAGCAGCCAAGATTTACTAGTGGGCAATGAGCAGTTCTTC | CASSQDLLVGNEQFF
- | TRBD2 | TRBJ2-1 | TRBV7-2 | TGTGCCAGCAGCTTGCGGACTAGCGGGAAGTACAATGAGCAGTTCTTC | CASSLRTSGKYNEQFF
- | - | TRBJ1-2 | TRBV4-3 | TGCGCCAGCAGCCAAGAGAGCGGTGCGGTTCGGTATGGCTACACCTTC | CASSQESGAVRYGYTF
- | TRBD1 | TRBJ1-2 | TRBV6-6 | TGTGCCAGCAGGGGAGGACAGGTCAGTCGGGATGGCTACACCTTC | CASRGGQVSRDGYTF
- | - | TRBJ2-2 | TRBV24-1 | TGTGCCACCACAGGGTCCCCACTGAAACCGGAGCTGTTTTTT | CATTGSPLKPELFF
- | TRBD1 | TRBJ2-7 | TRBV15 | TGTGCCACCAGTTCTACCCAGGGGGTTCCGGGCCAGCAGTACTTC | CATSSTQGVPGQQYF
- | - | TRBJ1-2 | TRBV5-4 | TGTGCCAGCAGCTTGCCGGGAATCTATGGCTACACCTTC | CASSLPGIYGYTF
- | TRBD1 | TRBJ1-1 | TRBV24-1 | TGTGCCACCAGTGATCCACGGGACAGGGACACTGAAGCTTTCTTT | CATSDPRDRDTEAFF
- | - | TRBJ2-7 | TRBV19 | TGTGCCAGTAGCCCATTGGGACTGGGCGAGGACGAGCAGTACTTC | CASSPLGLGEDEQYF
- | - | TRBJ2-7 | TRBV11-3 | TGTGCCAGCAGCTTAGGAGAGCACCACGAGCAGTACTTC | CASSLGEHHEQYF
- | - | TRBJ2-2 | TRBV5-1 | TGCGCCAGCAGGGACGGGGGAGAGAACACCGGGGAGCTGTTTTTT | CASRDGGENTGELFF
- | TRBD1 | TRBJ1-1 | TRBV2 | TGTGCCAGCAGTCTCGGACAGGGGGCAGGGGTGGCTTTCTTT | CASSLGQGAGVAFF
- | TRBD1 | TRBJ2-3 | TRBV5-4 | TGTGCCAGCAGCCCCGCCAGGGGGCGGGAAGATACGCAGTATTTT | CASSPARGREDTQYF
- | - | TRBJ1-2 | TRBV12-5 | TGTGCCAGTGGTCTAGCTCAGGGGTTGGGGAATTATGGCTACACCTTC | CASGLAQGLGNYGYTF
- | TRBD1 | TRBJ2-5 | TRBV9 | TGTGCCAGCAGCGTCCATCCCTCGGGACAGGGAGGTGAGACCCAGTACTTC | CASSVHPSGQGGETQYF
- | - | TRBJ2-7 | TRBV10-3 | TGTGCCATCAGTGGAGCCGGGGACTCCTACGAGCAGTACTTC | CAISGAGDSYEQYF
- | TRBD1 | TRBJ2-7 | TRBV4-1 | TGCGCCAGCAGCCTAATTTCAAACCCCGGGACAGAGGGATACGAGCAGTACTTC | CASSLISNPGTEGYEQYF